This is a list of T cell receptor beta chains from one sample in a study of blood T cell repertoires in COVID-19. Sequenced by immunoSEQ multiplex PCR; TCRdb stores in-frame clones only, minus some. Of about 61,000 clones in the sample, approximately 80% are singletons; the top ten hold less than 25%. The material sequenced was peripheral blood. The receptors were sampled from a man older than 75 with active or convalescent COVID-19. The CDR3 runs from the conserved cysteine through the conserved F or W. Each record gives: clone size, D gene, J gene, V gene, CDR3 DNA, CDR3 protein. D genes are given only for firm matches. Expanded clones are given a class, and other clones once, few, many or no size at all.

abundance: .
d_gene: TRBD2
j_gene: TRBJ2-6
v_gene: TRBV2
CDR3nt: TGTGCCAGCAGTGGTTCGGGAGGTGGGGCCAACGTCCTGACTTTC
CDR3aa: CASSGSGGGANVLTF

abundance: .
d_gene: TRBD1
j_gene: TRBJ2-3
v_gene: TRBV7-9
CDR3nt: TGTGCCAGCAGCCCACGGACAGGGTTCACAGATACGCAGTATTTT
CDR3aa: CASSPRTGFTDTQYF

abundance: .
d_gene: .
j_gene: TRBJ2-5
v_gene: TRBV25-1
CDR3nt: TGTGCCAGCAGTGAATCGGGGCGGGATAGTCAAGAGACCCAGTACTTC
CDR3aa: CASSESGRDSQETQYF

abundance: .
d_gene: TRBD2
j_gene: TRBJ2-7
v_gene: TRBV2
CDR3nt: TGTGCCAGCAGGAGACTAGCGGGGGGGCCGGAGGAGCAGTACTTC
CDR3aa: CASRRLAGGPEEQYF

abundance: .
d_gene: TRBD2
j_gene: TRBJ2-2
v_gene: TRBV6-1
CDR3nt: TGTGCCAGCAGTGAAGGCCTAGCGGGGGGCCAGGGGACCGGGGAGCTGTTTTTT
CDR3aa: CASSEGLAGGQGTGELFF

abundance: few
d_gene: TRBD1
j_gene: TRBJ2-7
v_gene: TRBV5-6
CDR3nt: TGTGCCAGCAGCTGGGGACAGGGTGCGTTAGCCGACGAGCAGTACTTC
CDR3aa: CASSWGQGALADEQYF

abundance: .
d_gene: .
j_gene: TRBJ2-2
v_gene: TRBV21-1
CDR3nt: TGTGCCAGCAGCAAAAGGGGGCAGGGGGCCGGGGAGCTGTTTTTT
CDR3aa: CASSKRGQGAGELFF

abundance: .
d_gene: TRBD2
j_gene: TRBJ2-1
v_gene: TRBV19
CDR3nt: TGTGCCAGTAGTTCCTTACCGGGACTAGCGGTGCGGAATGAGCAGTTCTTC
CDR3aa: CASSSLPGLAVRNEQFF

abundance: .
d_gene: TRBD2
j_gene: TRBJ2-7
v_gene: TRBV11-2
CDR3nt: TGTGCCAGCAGCTTAGAGCGGGAGGTCAACTACGAGCAGTACTTC
CDR3aa: CASSLEREVNYEQYF

abundance: .
d_gene: .
j_gene: TRBJ2-2
v_gene: TRBV7-9
CDR3nt: TGTGCCAGCAGCATACTAGAGGCCGGGGAGCTGTTTTTT
CDR3aa: CASSILEAGELFF

abundance: few
d_gene: TRBD2
j_gene: TRBJ2-7
v_gene: TRBV7-2
CDR3nt: TGTGCCAGCAGCTCAGCGGGGGGCTACGAGCAGTACTTC
CDR3aa: CASSSAGGYEQYF

abundance: .
d_gene: TRBD1
j_gene: TRBJ1-2
v_gene: TRBV28
CDR3nt: TGTGCCAGCAGTCTAGAGGACAGGGATAACTATGGCTACACCTTC
CDR3aa: CASSLEDRDNYGYTF

abundance: .
d_gene: TRBD1
j_gene: TRBJ1-6
v_gene: TRBV9
CDR3nt: TGTGCCAGCAGCATCGGGGACAGTAATTCACCCCTCCACTTT
CDR3aa: CASSIGDSNSPLHF

abundance: .
d_gene: .
j_gene: TRBJ1-1
v_gene: TRBV28
CDR3nt: TGTGCCAGCAGTTTACCGGGAAACACTGAAGCTTTCTTT
CDR3aa: CASSLPGNTEAFF

abundance: .
d_gene: .
j_gene: TRBJ1-1
v_gene: TRBV6-5
CDR3nt: TGTGCCAGCAGCCCCCCGGGATTTGAAGCTTTCTTT
CDR3aa: CASSPPGFEAFF

abundance: .
d_gene: .
j_gene: TRBJ2-3
v_gene: TRBV19
CDR3nt: TGTGCCAGTAGTCGTAGCGGTCCCCTCACAGATACGCAGTATTTT
CDR3aa: CASSRSGPLTDTQYF

abundance: .
d_gene: TRBD2
j_gene: TRBJ2-7
v_gene: TRBV2
CDR3nt: TGTGCCACGATTAGCGGGAGGGCTTACGAGCAGTACTTC
CDR3aa: CATISGRAYEQYF

abundance: few
d_gene: TRBD1
j_gene: TRBJ1-5
v_gene: TRBV6-5
CDR3nt: TGTGCCAGCAGTACTGACAGGGGGAATCAGCCCCAGCATTTT
CDR3aa: CASSTDRGNQPQHF

abundance: .
d_gene: .
j_gene: TRBJ2-5
v_gene: TRBV29-1
CDR3nt: TGCAGCGTTGGAACCAGGGGACCCCAAGAGACCCAGTACTTC
CDR3aa: CSVGTRGPQETQYF

abundance: .
d_gene: .
j_gene: TRBJ2-2
v_gene: TRBV30
CDR3nt: .
CDR3aa: CAWSRGLRAGELFF

abundance: .
d_gene: .
j_gene: TRBJ2-3
v_gene: TRBV9
CDR3nt: TGTGCCAGCAGCGTAGCTGACAGATCCACGTATACGCAGTATTTT
CDR3aa: CASSVADRSTYTQYF

abundance: .
d_gene: TRBD1
j_gene: TRBJ1-2
v_gene: TRBV10-3
CDR3nt: TGTGCCATCAGTGGGGACAGACCCTATGGCTACACCTTC
CDR3aa: CAISGDRPYGYTF

abundance: .
d_gene: .
j_gene: TRBJ1-3
v_gene: TRBV5-4
CDR3nt: TGTGCCAGCAGCTTGAGTGGTGGCGGGACCGATTTT
CDR3aa: CASSLSGGGTDF

abundance: many
d_gene: .
j_gene: TRBJ1-1
v_gene: TRBV2
CDR3nt: TGTGCCAGCAGTGACATGGCGAACACTGAAGCTTTCTTT
CDR3aa: CASSDMANTEAFF

abundance: once
d_gene: .
j_gene: TRBJ2-5
v_gene: TRBV6-6
CDR3nt: TGTGCCAGCAGGGGCCGGACTGGAACCGAGGAGACCCAGTACTTC
CDR3aa: CASRGRTGTEETQYF

abundance: .
d_gene: TRBD1
j_gene: TRBJ1-5
v_gene: TRBV7-9
CDR3nt: TGTGCCAGCAGCTTAGGGACAGGCAGCAATCAGCCCCAGCATTTT
CDR3aa: CASSLGTGSNQPQHF

abundance: .
d_gene: TRBD1
j_gene: TRBJ1-5
v_gene: TRBV28
CDR3nt: TGTGCCAGCAGTTTATTTGGGACAGGGGGCAATCAGCCCCAGCATTTT
CDR3aa: CASSLFGTGGNQPQHF

abundance: few
d_gene: TRBD1
j_gene: TRBJ2-7
v_gene: TRBV2
CDR3nt: TGTGCCAGCAGTGAACCCAGGGGGAAAGCCTACGAGCAGTACTTC
CDR3aa: CASSEPRGKAYEQYF

abundance: .
d_gene: TRBD1
j_gene: TRBJ2-7
v_gene: TRBV28
CDR3nt: TGTGCCAGCAGTGCCCGGGACAGGATGTACGAGCAGTACTTC
CDR3aa: CASSARDRMYEQYF

abundance: .
d_gene: .
j_gene: TRBJ1-2
v_gene: TRBV21-1
CDR3nt: TGTGCCAGCAGCAAGCACAGAAAGTATGGCTACACCTTC
CDR3aa: CASSKHRKYGYTF

abundance: .
d_gene: TRBD1
j_gene: TRBJ1-2
v_gene: TRBV28
CDR3nt: TGTGCCAGCATCAAAGGACAGGGTAACTATGGCTACACCTTC
CDR3aa: CASIKGQGNYGYTF

abundance: .
d_gene: .
j_gene: TRBJ2-5
v_gene: TRBV6-5
CDR3nt: TGTGCCAGCAGTTATTTCGACTACCAAGAGACCCAGTACTTC
CDR3aa: CASSYFDYQETQYF

abundance: once
d_gene: .
j_gene: TRBJ2-5
v_gene: TRBV7-9
CDR3nt: TGTGCCAGCAGCTTAGATAGGGGCCAGGAGACCCAGTACTTC
CDR3aa: CASSLDRGQETQYF

abundance: .
d_gene: TRBD1
j_gene: TRBJ2-7
v_gene: TRBV30
CDR3nt: TGTGCCTGTCAGGGGGCCTACGAGCAGTACTTC
CDR3aa: CACQGAYEQYF

abundance: .
d_gene: TRBD1
j_gene: TRBJ1-5
v_gene: TRBV7-8
CDR3nt: TGTGCCAGCAGCTGGGGACAGGGGTATGATCAGCCCCAGCATTTT
CDR3aa: CASSWGQGYDQPQHF

abundance: .
d_gene: TRBD1
j_gene: TRBJ2-7
v_gene: TRBV3-1/TRBV3-2
CDR3nt: TGTGCCAGCAGCCAACCGACAGGGGGAATCTACGAGCAGTACTTC
CDR3aa: CASSQPTGGIYEQYF

abundance: .
d_gene: .
j_gene: TRBJ1-3
v_gene: TRBV24-1
CDR3nt: TGTGCCACCAGTGATTGTCAGGGGCCCGGAAACACCATATATTTT
CDR3aa: CATSDCQGPGNTIYF

abundance: .
d_gene: .
j_gene: TRBJ2-3
v_gene: TRBV9
CDR3nt: TGTGCCAGCAACAAACTAGCTAGCACAGATACGCAGTATTTT
CDR3aa: CASNKLASTDTQYF

abundance: .
d_gene: TRBD2
j_gene: TRBJ2-5
v_gene: TRBV5-1
CDR3nt: TGCGCCAGCAGCTTGGCTGGACTAGCGGGGGAGGTTCACTTC
CDR3aa: CASSLAGLAGEVHF

abundance: .
d_gene: .
j_gene: TRBJ2-6
v_gene: TRBV2
CDR3nt: TGTGCCAGCAGTGATGGCTGGTCTGGGGCCAACGTCCTGACTTTC
CDR3aa: CASSDGWSGANVLTF

abundance: .
d_gene: .
j_gene: TRBJ1-6
v_gene: TRBV5-8
CDR3nt: TGTGCCAGCAGCTTGGAGGAGCGACCCCTCCACTTT
CDR3aa: CASSLEERPLHF

abundance: few
d_gene: .
j_gene: TRBJ2-1
v_gene: TRBV28
CDR3nt: TGTGCCAGCAGGGGACTGAACAATGAGCAGTTCTTC
CDR3aa: CASRGLNNEQFF

abundance: .
d_gene: .
j_gene: TRBJ2-2
v_gene: TRBV9
CDR3nt: TGTGCCAGCAGCGGGGGGCTAAACACCGGGGAGCTGTTTTTT
CDR3aa: CASSGGLNTGELFF

abundance: once
d_gene: TRBD1
j_gene: TRBJ1-2
v_gene: TRBV7-2
CDR3nt: TGTGCCAGCAGCTTAGACTGGCAGGGGGCGCACGGCTACACCTTC
CDR3aa: CASSLDWQGAHGYTF

abundance: .
d_gene: TRBD1
j_gene: TRBJ1-4
v_gene: TRBV5-8
CDR3nt: TGTGCCAGCAGCCTCGGGACAGGGGTTACTAATGAAAAACTGTTTTTT
CDR3aa: CASSLGTGVTNEKLFF

abundance: .
d_gene: .
j_gene: TRBJ1-1
v_gene: TRBV2
CDR3nt: TGTGCCAGCAGTGATAGGGGCGTGGGCACTGAAGCTTTCTTT
CDR3aa: CASSDRGVGTEAFF